Listed below are T cell receptor beta chains from one sample, sequenced in a study of blood T cell repertoires in COVID-19. Profiled with immunoSEQ multiplex PCR; TCRdb holds only in-frame clones, not every one. The sample has nearly 70,000 clones, 91% seen once. Sequences were obtained from peripheral blood. These receptors were obtained from a man between 35 and 55 years old with COVID-19, enrolled during active disease. Both conserved end residues are part of each CDR3. The order of the fields is J gene, clone size, D gene, V gene, CDR3 DNA, CDR3 protein. A D gene is named only where the DNA matches it firmly. Where a row states a size, it is once, few, many or the class of an expanded clone; other rows omit it.

TRBJ2-7 . . TRBV12-3/TRBV12-4 TGTGCCAGCAGTACAACTAGCGAGCAGTACTTC CASSTTSEQYF
TRBJ1-1 . TRBD1 TRBV20-1 TGCAGTGCTAACAGGGGTACTGAAGCTTTCTTT CSANRGTEAFF
TRBJ2-1 . TRBD2 TRBV2 TGTGCCAGCACCCCGGGACTAGCGGTCCCCGAAGGTAATGAGCAGTTCTTC CASTPGLAVPEGNEQFF
TRBJ1-1 . . TRBV7-9 TGTGCCAGCAGCTACTCAACGGGCACTGAAGCTTTCTTT CASSYSTGTEAFF
TRBJ1-2 . TRBD1 TRBV2 TGTGCCAGCAGTGTCCGGCAGGGGGGCGGCTACACCTTC CASSVRQGGGYTF
TRBJ2-7 . . TRBV3-1/TRBV3-2 TGTGCCAGCAGCCAATGGCGGGACGGCCCAGAGCAGTACTTC CASSQWRDGPEQYF
TRBJ1-2 . . TRBV29-1 TGCAGCGTGTCAACAGGGCTAGGGGGCTACACCTTC CSVSTGLGGYTF
TRBJ1-2 . . TRBV7-2 TGTGCCAGCAGCCCCCGAGAGGTGGCCCTAGGAGGCTACACCTTC CASSPREVALGGYTF
TRBJ2-3 . . TRBV7-8 TGTGCCAGCAGCTTACTGACTAGCACAGATACGCAGTATTTT CASSLLTSTDTQYF
TRBJ2-1 . . TRBV7-9 TGTGCCAGCAGCTTGGTCATTCAGGGAGGTCCCTACAATGAGCAGTTCTTC CASSLVIQGGPYNEQFF
TRBJ2-5 . . TRBV7-9 TGTGCCAGCAGCTTGCAGGGTATGGAGACCCAGTACTTC CASSLQGMETQYF
TRBJ2-6 . . TRBV19 TGTGCCAGCCTAGAAAGAGCCGGGGCCAACGTCCTGACTTTC CASLERAGANVLTF
TRBJ1-2 . . TRBV6-6 TGTGCCAGCAGTCCTCGGGGAACTGACGAAGGCTACACCTTC CASSPRGTDEGYTF
TRBJ1-5 . . TRBV2 TGTGCCAGCAGTGTACAGATAACTAATCAGCCCCAGCATTTT CASSVQITNQPQHF
TRBJ2-1 once TRBD2 TRBV7-2 TGTGCCAGCAGCCTCTTTAGCGGGGGGCTTAGCTCCTACAATGAGCAGTTCTTC CASSLFSGGLSSYNEQFF
TRBJ1-1 . . TRBV23-1 TGCGCCAGCAGTAATGGGGCCGCCGCCACTGAAGCTTTCTTT CASSNGAAATEAFF
TRBJ2-5 . TRBD2 TRBV3-1/TRBV3-2 TGTGCCAGCAGCCAAGAAGGGGAGGGGGAGACCCAGTACTTC CASSQEGEGETQYF
TRBJ1-4 . TRBD1 TRBV28 TGTGCCAGCACCTCGGGACAGTATAATGAAAAACTGTTTTTT CASTSGQYNEKLFF
TRBJ2-3 . TRBD1 TRBV5-1 TGCGCCAGCGGGGGACAGGGCCACCAAAATACGCAGTATTTT CASGGQGHQNTQYF
TRBJ2-1 . TRBD1 TRBV5-6 TGTGCCAGCAGCTTGGGGACAGGGGAAGGCAATGAGCAGTTCTTC CASSLGTGEGNEQFF
TRBJ1-4 . . TRBV19 TGTGCCAGTAGTAACCAGGGTGAGAATGAAAAACTGTTTTTT CASSNQGENEKLFF
TRBJ2-3 . TRBD1 TRBV5-1 TGCGCCAGCAGCTTACGACAGGGGGAAAGCACAGATACGCAGTATTTT CASSLRQGESTDTQYF
TRBJ2-3 . TRBD2 TRBV5-6 TGTGCCAGCAGCCACAACCCCCTAGCGGGGGGCACAGATACGCAGTATTTT CASSHNPLAGGTDTQYF
TRBJ2-7 . TRBD1 TRBV11-3 TGTGCCAGCAGCTTAGACCAGGGGGTGCAGTACTTC CASSLDQGVQYF
TRBJ2-1 . . TRBV28 TGTGCCAGCAGCCTCAGGGAAACCTACAATGAGCAGTTCTTC CASSLRETYNEQFF
TRBJ2-3 . TRBD2 TRBV5-4 TGTGCCAGCAGCTCTAGCGGGGGCACTAGCACAGATACGCAGTATTTT CASSSSGGTSTDTQYF
TRBJ1-1 . . TRBV5-1 TGCGCCAGCAGCTTACGGGGGGTGATGAACACTGAAGCTTTCTTT CASSLRGVMNTEAFF
TRBJ1-1 once TRBD1 TRBV7-9 TGTGCCAGCAGCCGCCAGCTAAGGACAGGCCCGTTTGAAGCTTTCTTT CASSRQLRTGPFEAFF
TRBJ1-4 . . TRBV12-3/TRBV12-4 TGTGCCAGCAGTTTACAGGGTAAACTGTTTTTT CASSLQGKLFF
TRBJ2-7 few . TRBV7-9 TGTGCCAGCAGCTTGTACGGGACTGACTCCTACGAGCAGTACTTC CASSLYGTDSYEQYF
TRBJ1-3 . . TRBV30 TGTGCCTGGAGTCTAGGGGACTCTGGAAACACCATATATTTT CAWSLGDSGNTIYF
TRBJ2-5 once . TRBV6-2/TRBV6-3 TGTGCCAGCAGCCCCCCCTCGACTAGATCCGAGACCCAGTACTTC CASSPPSTRSETQYF
TRBJ1-6 . . TRBV2 TGTGCCAGCAAAACAAGATCATATAATTCACCCCTCCACTTT CASKTRSYNSPLHF
TRBJ2-5 . . TRBV5-6 TGTGCCAGCAGCTCCGGACATCTTAAAGAGACCCAGTACTTC CASSSGHLKETQYF
TRBJ1-4 . . TRBV27 TGTGCCAGCCGAGACAGGCTATCTGGGGTTAATGAAAAACTGTTTTTT CASRDRLSGVNEKLFF
TRBJ1-1 once . TRBV25-1 TGTGCCAGCAGTCCTCGACAAGACATGAACACTGAAGCTTTCTTT CASSPRQDMNTEAFF
TRBJ2-3 . . TRBV25-1 TGTGCCAGCAGTGAACCAGGAGGCGGCACAGATACGCAGTATTTT CASSEPGGGTDTQYF
TRBJ2-7 . TRBD2 TRBV30 TGTGCCTGGAGTGCTGGCGGGGGGGGTTCCGAGCAGTACTTC CAWSAGGGGSEQYF
TRBJ2-3 . TRBD1 TRBV5-1 TGCGCCAGCAGCGGGGGACAGGCACCCGATACGCAGTATTTT CASSGGQAPDTQYF
TRBJ2-1 once . TRBV5-1 TGCGCCAGCAGCAATGGACAGCATTCCAATGAGCAGTTCTTC CASSNGQHSNEQFF
TRBJ2-2 . TRBD1 TRBV9 TGTGCCAGCAGCCCCCCCGGGACAGGGAACACCGGGGAGCTGTTTTTT CASSPPGTGNTGELFF